The 6 T cell receptor beta chains presented below share a single source sample, sequenced in a study of vaccination and CD4 T cells after COVID-19 (dated by TCRdb to the early 2020s). Receptor amplification or capture employed PCR. This sample was sequenced with an Illumina iSeq 100. At the Johns Hopkins FTIC core, DNA from the cultured CD4+ T cells underwent TCR sequencing with the Oncomine TCR Beta short-read assay. Through fastp at Q25 and MiXCR, TCRdb rebuilt clones from the public reads, retaining in-frame beta chains. Entries are consolidated by CDR3 protein sequence, retaining the most common genes and DNA. In this sample the table shows approximately 22,000 distinct CDR3 sequences, about a third of which occur a single time. Less than 3% of the sample belongs to the ten largest clones. Read against the paper, the sample's time point label means: late sampling 161 to 241 days after vaccination in a few convalescent patients. Explained via the paper, the treatment or condition label denotes: approximately nine-day PBMC culture with coronavirus spike peptide pools or control peptides (ViraFEST assay).

These receptors lack a known antigen. The sequenced sample was CD4+ T cells from blood, cultured in vitro, obtained about 7 months after SARS-CoV-2 vaccination. These receptor sequences come from a human donor who had recovered from COVID-19.

This clonotype was recorded a few times. The V and J genes are TRBV7-2 and TRBJ1-5, with TRBD1 identical over 7 bases. Germline V gene data show CDR1 as SGHTA and CDR2 as FQGNSA. The CDR3 is made up of 16 amino acids. Trimming removed 1 base from V and 2 bases from J; junction bases left unmatched: 5. Here the CDR3 reads CASSLGRQGGNQPQHF. CDR3 coding DNA: TGTGCCAGCAGCTTAGGACGACAGGGTGGCAATCAGCCCCAGCATTTT.

J is TRBJ2-2 and V is TRBV6-2 or TRBV6-3, with a tentative D call TRBD1 (5 bases). There are 15 residues in the CDR3. Trimming took off 6 bases at V and 1 base at J, with 12 bases between the two ends. Germline values: CDR1 MNHEY, CDR2 SVGEGT. In DNA form, the CDR3 reads TGTGCCAGCAGGCAGGGTGAACGGAACACCGGGGAGCTGTTTTTT. It encodes CASRQGERNTGELFF.

This clonotype was picked up a small number of times. The chain carries TRBV6-1 and TRBJ2-3, with 8 bases that match TRBD1. Germline V CDR1 and CDR2: MNHNS, SASEGT. This CDR3 has 15 amino acids. V lost 7 bases and J lost 0; bases outside the gene matches: 6. Here the CDR3 reads CASTGTGTSTDTQYF. The CDR3, as DNA: TGTGCCAGCACGGGGACAGGCACTAGCACAGATACGCAGTATTTT.

This clonotype has a handful of counts. The chain combines TRBV20-1 with TRBJ1-5; D is uncertain. Trimming pared 0 bases from V and 5 bases from J, leaving 5 bases between. Germline V gene data show CDR1 as DFQATT and CDR2 as SNEGSKA (reference sequence). The CDR3 contains 12 residues. This CDR3 is CSAREFHQPQHF. The CDR3 DNA follows: TGCAGTGCTAGAGAATTTCATCAGCCCCAGCATTTT.

The chain combines TRBV28 with TRBJ2-6; D unresolved. This CDR3 spans 15 amino acids. Germline V gives CDR1 MDHEN, CDR2 SYDVKM. V lost 6 bases and J lost 0, with 9 bases in between. This CDR3 is CASSPVSSGANVLTF. CDR3 DNA: TGTGCCAGCAGCCCCGTGAGCTCTGGGGCCAACGTCCTGACTTTC.

The chain uses TRBV7-2 and TRBJ2-5; TRBD2 is a possible D gene (7 bases). The germline gives CDR1 SGHTA, CDR2 FQGNSA. V lost 4 bases and J lost 5, with 17 bases in between. The CDR3 spans 15 residues. The CDR3 DNA reads TGTGCCAGCAGCTCCCTGGGGGGGGGCACGGAGACCCAGTACTTC. Protein product: CASSSLGGGTETQYF.